This entry is about one T cell receptor (beta chain). What it recognizes is unknown. This sample is drawn from a study of identical twins. Overall study results and limits: The same donors were not followed; conclusions instead depended on cross-sectional statistical analysis. Twins' excess sharing was less marked for out-of-frame beta sequences. Modelling approaches yielded underestimates of out-of-frame TCR alpha sharing between monozygotic twins.

Each CDR3 protein is one row after TCRdb ran MiXCR on the 5' RACE reads. Here the sample spans around 340,000 distinct CDR3 sequences, approximately 8.7% being singletons. The germline V and J ends were trimmed by 6 bases and 3 bases, with 24 bases remaining between them. CDR3 length: 18 residues. The sequenced sample consisted of naive T cells sorted from blood. The clonotype comes from a woman aged 45-60 years in good health. J is TRBJ2-1 and V is TRBV12-3 or TRBV12-4, with unresolved D. The CDR3 spells CASRDRPGRRSLYNEQFF. As DNA, the CDR3 is TGTGCCAGCAGGGATCGCCCTGGCAGGCGAAGTCTCTACAATGAGCAGTTCTTC.